This T cell receptor (beta chain) was recovered during a study of T cell responses to AZD1222 COVID-19 vaccine (dated by TCRdb to the early 2020s). At the level of the whole study: AZD1222 recipients whose second dose came at about 4 weeks and those whose second dose came at about 12 weeks were combined into one group, since spike-specific TCR depth and breadth did not differ between the two schedules. TCR sequencing was performed for more than 230 trial participants, of whom around 210 were given two doses of AZD1222 and some 26 were given two doses of MenACWY control vaccine. Enrollment into the trials was organized by age into subgroups of 18-55, 56-69 and 70-plus years, and those subgroups contained roughly 160, 29 and 62 TCR-sequenced participants, respectively.

As regards this clone: Its antigen is still unknown. No per-base quality is available; no much larger clone lies one base away.

Overall results and qualifications from the work: Vaccine-associated CD4 TCRs spanned the whole spike protein, with dominant responses in regions 160-218 and 743-854. After two AZD1222 doses, both the breadth and the depth of spike-specific TCRs were significantly higher than at day 0 and than in MenACWY recipients. Participants were mostly white British and included more females than males, and it was suggested by the authors that clonal diversity may have been underestimated. Because no samples from the day 14 peak response were available, repertoires could be characterized only after the peak T cell response. The 56-69-year group was small, and its depth increase did not reach significance, likely because of low power. Only five or six AZD1222 recipients were SARS-CoV-2 seropositive at baseline, limiting conclusions about previously exposed vaccinees. Reportedly, almost half of the unique spike-specific TCRs recognized epitopes lying outside the regions that are mutated in the B.1.351 and B.1.1.7 variants.

The time point tag for this specimen amounts to: baseline before first vaccination. Samples from vaccinated people were obtained from the UK trials COV001 and COV002, which included a single-blind randomized controlled phase 2/3 trial of AZD1222 (ChAdOx1 nCoV-19) in healthy adults. Trial participant PBMC samples were collected at day 0 and day 28 after the second dose for TCRbeta chain sequencing. The CDR3 regions of human TCRbeta chains were analyzed by immunosequencing. The authors' pipeline ran thus. Repertoire TCRs were matched against a reference library of SARS-CoV-2-specific TCRs generated with the MIRA antigen-specificity platform. Breadth was defined as the fraction of unique TCRs that were SARS-CoV-2-associated, and depth was defined as the fraction of total T cells that were SARS-CoV-2-associated. Using the MIRA data, every spike-specific TCR was mapped to the spike region that the TCR reacted to and assigned to either a CD4 or a CD8 class. Log10-transformed breadth and depth values were compared by one-way ANOVA with Sidak's multiple comparisons tests. Here the immuneACCESS table is served through TCRdb, limited to in-frame sequences with V and J called. Missing clones are a known gap in these copies; in checked studies unresolved V genes cover under half, and the rest lacks a known reason. Clone size and the V and J calls come from that table; the DNA yielded D and trimming. The sample table lists around 160,000 clones, about 91% of them with a count of one. The ten largest clones take up approximately 1.5% of the sample.

This material consisted of peripheral blood, taken on day 0 of AZD1222 vaccination. This TCR came from an adult in good health.

In nucleotide form, the sequence is TGTGCCAGCAGTCCCTACTCCGGGACAGGGTTAGGTTCCGGGGAGCTGTTTTTT. Protein translation: CASSPYSGTGLGSGELFF. The chain is assembled from TRBV28 and TRBJ2-2, with 9 bases matching TRBD1. The CDR3, cysteine through phenylalanine, is 18 amino acids long. The DNA shown is the 54-base CDR3, in frame from base 1. Trimming accounts for 5 bases at V and 6 bases at J, while the number of junction bases matched to no gene is 16. Via the germline V gene, CDR1 is MDHEN and CDR2 SYDVKM.